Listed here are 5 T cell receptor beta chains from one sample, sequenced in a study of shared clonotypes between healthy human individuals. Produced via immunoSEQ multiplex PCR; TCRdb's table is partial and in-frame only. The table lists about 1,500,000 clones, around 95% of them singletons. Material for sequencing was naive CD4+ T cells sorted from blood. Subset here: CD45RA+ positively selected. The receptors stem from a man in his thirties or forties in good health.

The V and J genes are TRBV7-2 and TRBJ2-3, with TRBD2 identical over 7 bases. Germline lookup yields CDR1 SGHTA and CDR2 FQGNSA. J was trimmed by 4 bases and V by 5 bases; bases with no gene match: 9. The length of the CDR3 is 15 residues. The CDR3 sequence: CASSLQASGADTQYF. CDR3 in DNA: TGTGCCAGCAGCCTCCAGGCTAGCGGAGCAGATACGCAGTATTTT.

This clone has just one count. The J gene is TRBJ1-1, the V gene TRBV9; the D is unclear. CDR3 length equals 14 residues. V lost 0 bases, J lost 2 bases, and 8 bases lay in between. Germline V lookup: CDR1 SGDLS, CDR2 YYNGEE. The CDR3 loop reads CASSVGQINTEAFF. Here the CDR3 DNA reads TGTGCCAGCAGCGTAGGGCAGATTAACACTGAAGCTTTCTTT.

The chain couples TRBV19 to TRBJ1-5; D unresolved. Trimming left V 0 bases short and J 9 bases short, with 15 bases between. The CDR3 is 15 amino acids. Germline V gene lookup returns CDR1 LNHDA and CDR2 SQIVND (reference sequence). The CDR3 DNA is TGTGCCAGTAGTATAGATCGTACGGAGAGGCCGCCCCAGCATTTT. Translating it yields CASSIDRTERPPQHF.

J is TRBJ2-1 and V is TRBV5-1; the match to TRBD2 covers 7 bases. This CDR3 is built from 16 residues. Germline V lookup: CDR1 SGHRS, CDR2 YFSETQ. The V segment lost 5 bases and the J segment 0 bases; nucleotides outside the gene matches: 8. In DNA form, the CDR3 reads TGCGCCAGCAGTTTTGATCCGGGGGGCTCCTACAATGAGCAGTTCTTC. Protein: CASSFDPGGSYNEQFF.

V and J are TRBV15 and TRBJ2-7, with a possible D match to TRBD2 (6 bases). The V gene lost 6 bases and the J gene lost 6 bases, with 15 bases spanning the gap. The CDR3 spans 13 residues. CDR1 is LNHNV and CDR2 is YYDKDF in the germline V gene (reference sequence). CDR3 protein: CATRTGVGGEQYF. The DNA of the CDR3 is TGTGCCACCAGGACCGGGGTCGGGGGCGAGCAGTACTTC.